This T cell receptor beta chain was captured by sequencing in a study of T cell responses to AZD1222 COVID-19 vaccine. Broader study findings: Baseline seropositives among AZD1222 recipients totaled only five to seven.

Some clones are missing from TCRdb's copy, which holds only in-frame ones; the method was immunoSEQ multiplex PCR. The sample has around 120,000 clones, about 92% seen once. Germline CDR1 and CDR2: SNHLY and FYNNEI. With 4 bases removed from V and 5 bases from J, the gap between germline ends came to 17 bases. The CDR3 extends over 15 amino acids. Details on this clone: Its antigen is unidentified.

This clonotype originated in an adult in good health. The gene calls are TRBV2 and TRBJ1-2, with D perhaps matching TRBD1 (5 bases). The input for sequencing was peripheral blood, taken on day 0 of AZD1222 vaccination. For the CDR3, the DNA is TGTGCCAGCAGTGGGGATGTAGGGGAGGTATATGGCTACACCTTC. It encodes CASSGDVGEVYGYTF.